These T cell receptor beta chains were read from a single sample in a study of T cell responses to AZD1222 COVID-19 vaccine. Libraries were prepared by immunoSEQ multiplex PCR; TCRdb keeps only in-frame clonotypes and omits some of them. Of roughly 200,000 clones listed, roughly nine tenths were seen once; the top ten hold under 4%. The sequenced sample was peripheral blood, obtained 28 days after the second AZD1222 dose. The receptors come from an adult who received the AZD1222 COVID-19 vaccine. CDR3s include the opening cysteine and the closing phenylalanine or tryptophan.

j_call v_call cdr3_aa
TRBJ1-2 TRBV30 CAWKGDRGSSYGYTF
TRBJ2-7 TRBV9 CASSLTSGSYEQYF
TRBJ1-5 TRBV19 CASSIGVSRGQPQHF
TRBJ1-5 TRBV30 CAWGKQGYQPQHF
TRBJ2-7 TRBV4-2 CASSQGTSFGGEYF
TRBJ1-1 TRBV11-2 CASSLEARNTEAFF
TRBJ2-7 TRBV5-8 CASSLYRTGGFSEQYF
TRBJ2-2 TRBV7-3 CASSPRSGLAENTGELFF
TRBJ1-1 TRBV6-5 CASGPMRGGATEAFF
TRBJ2-7 TRBV20-1 CSANERGTRSSYEQYF
TRBJ1-5 TRBV12-5 CASGLDTGGNQPQHF
TRBJ1-5 TRBV7-8 CASSLGTANQPQHF